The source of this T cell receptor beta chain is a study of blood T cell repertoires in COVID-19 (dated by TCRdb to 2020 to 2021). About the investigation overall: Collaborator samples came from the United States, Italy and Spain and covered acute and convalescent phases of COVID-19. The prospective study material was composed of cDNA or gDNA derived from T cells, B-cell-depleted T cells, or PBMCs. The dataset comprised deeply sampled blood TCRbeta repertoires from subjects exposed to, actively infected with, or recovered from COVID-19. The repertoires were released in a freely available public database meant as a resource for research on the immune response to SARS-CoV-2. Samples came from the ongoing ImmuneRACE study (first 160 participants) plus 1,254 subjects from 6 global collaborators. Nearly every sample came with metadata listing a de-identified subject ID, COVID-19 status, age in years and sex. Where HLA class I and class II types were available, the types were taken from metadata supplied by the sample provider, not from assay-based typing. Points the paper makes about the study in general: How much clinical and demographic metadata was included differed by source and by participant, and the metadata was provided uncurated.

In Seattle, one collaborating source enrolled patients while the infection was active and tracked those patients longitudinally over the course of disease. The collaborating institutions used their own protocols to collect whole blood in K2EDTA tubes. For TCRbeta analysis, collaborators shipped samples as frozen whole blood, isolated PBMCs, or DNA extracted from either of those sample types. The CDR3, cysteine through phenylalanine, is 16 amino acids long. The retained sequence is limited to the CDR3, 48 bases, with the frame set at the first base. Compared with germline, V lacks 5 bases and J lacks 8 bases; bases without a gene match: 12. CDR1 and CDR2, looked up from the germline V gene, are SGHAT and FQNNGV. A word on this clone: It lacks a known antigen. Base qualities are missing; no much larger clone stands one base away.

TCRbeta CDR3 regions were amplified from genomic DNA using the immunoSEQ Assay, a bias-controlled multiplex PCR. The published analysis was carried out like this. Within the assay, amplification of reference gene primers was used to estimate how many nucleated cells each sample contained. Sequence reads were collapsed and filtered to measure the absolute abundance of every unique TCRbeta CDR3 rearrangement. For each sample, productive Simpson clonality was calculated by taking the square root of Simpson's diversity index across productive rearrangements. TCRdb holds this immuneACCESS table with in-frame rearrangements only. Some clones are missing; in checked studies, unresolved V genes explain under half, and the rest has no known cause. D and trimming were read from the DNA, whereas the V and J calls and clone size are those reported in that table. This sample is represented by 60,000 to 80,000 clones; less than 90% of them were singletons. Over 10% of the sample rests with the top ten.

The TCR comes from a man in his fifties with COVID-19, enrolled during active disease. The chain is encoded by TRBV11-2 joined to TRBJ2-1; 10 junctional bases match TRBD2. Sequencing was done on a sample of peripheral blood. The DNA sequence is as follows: TGTGCCAGCAGCCCCCCCCTAGCGGGAGAAGTCGATGAGCAGTTCTTC. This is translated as CASSPPLAGEVDEQFF.